The 6 T cell receptor beta chains reported below all come from one sample, sequenced in a study of CD8+ T cells in alopecia areata. The sequencing template was cDNA reverse transcribed from extracted RNA. Produced via immunoSEQ multiplex PCR; TCRdb's table is partial and in-frame only. Of more than 95,000 clones in the sample, 41% were seen once. The sample taken for sequencing was CD4+ T cells sorted from blood. Source of these receptors: a human donor with alopecia areata.

Of note for this clone: Different DNA sequences within this sample yield the same CDR3. The genes are TRBV6-5 and TRBJ2-6; TRBD1 agrees at 9 bases. After removal of 6 bases from V and 0 bases from J, the junction contained 0 bases not matched to a gene. Germline CDR1 and CDR2: MNHEY and SVGAGI. The CDR3 spans 15 residues. The DNA of the CDR3 is TGTGCCAGCAGGACAGGGGGCTCTGGGGCCAACGTCCTGACTTTC. This codes for CASRTGGSGANVLTF.

The rearrangement links TRBV29-1 to TRBJ1-5; 7 bases map to TRBD1. Germline CDR1 SQVTM, CDR2 ANQGSEA. This CDR3 has 15 residues. V lost 4 bases to trimming and J lost 0 bases; unmatched junction nucleotides: 6. Here the CDR3 reads CSVVGDRDSNQPQHF. For the CDR3, the DNA is TGCAGCGTTGTCGGTGACAGGGATAGCAATCAGCCCCAGCATTTT.

The chain combines TRBV30 with TRBJ1-6; D gene uncertain. The CDR3 length is 14 residues. Germline V gene lookup returns CDR1 GTSNPN and CDR2 SVGIG (reference sequence). Trimming removed 3 bases at V and 5 bases at J, with 11 bases between. CDR3 region: CAWRASANNSPLHF. CDR3 bases: TGTGCCTGGAGGGCGTCAGCCAATAATTCACCCCTCCACTTT.

The chain couples TRBV30 to TRBJ1-2; 12 bases are a match to TRBD1. After removal of 3 bases from V and 5 bases from J, the junction contained 13 bases not matched to a gene. The CDR3 sequence is 17 residues long. From germline, CDR1 is GTSNPN and CDR2 SVGIG (reference sequence). In DNA, the CDR3 is TGTGCCTGGAGGGTAAAACCCCGGGACAGGGGGCGTTATGGCTACACCTTC. It translates to CAWRVKPRDRGRYGYTF. Full variable domain (rest looked up from reference TRBV30 and TRBJ1-2): SQTIHQWPATLVQPVGSPLSLECTVEGTSNPNLYWYRQAAGRGLQLLFYSVGIGQISSEVPQNLSASRPQDRQFILSSKKLLLSDSGFYLCAWRVKPRDRGRYGYTFGSGTRLTVV.

A few counts support this clone. J is TRBJ2-1 and V is TRBV4-2; D not resolved. Per germline, CDR1 LGHNA and CDR2 YNFKEQ. V was trimmed by 0 bases and J by 5 bases, leaving 17 bases between them. This CDR3 has 17 residues. The CDR3 loop is CASSQDLRGSPHNEQFF. The CDR3 coding sequence is TGTGCCAGCAGCCAAGATTTACGAGGTAGTCCCCACAATGAGCAGTTCTTC.

This clone was seen a single time. This chain joins TRBV9 and TRBJ2-5; D not resolved. Looked up from germline, CDR1 is SGDLS and CDR2 is YYNGEE. Trimming pared 2 bases from V and 3 bases from J, leaving 8 bases between. The CDR3 totals 13 residues. The CDR3 region is CASSVFGEETQYF. DNA of the CDR3: TGTGCCAGCAGCGTTTTTGGGGAAGAGACCCAGTACTTC. Based on the CDR3 plus reference TRBV9 and TRBJ2-5, the full variable domain is DSGVTQTPKHLITATGQRVTLRCSPRSGDLSVYWYQQSLDQGLQFLIQYYNGEERAKGNILERFSAQQFPDLHSELNLSSLELGDSALYFCASSVFGEETQYFGPGTRLLVL.